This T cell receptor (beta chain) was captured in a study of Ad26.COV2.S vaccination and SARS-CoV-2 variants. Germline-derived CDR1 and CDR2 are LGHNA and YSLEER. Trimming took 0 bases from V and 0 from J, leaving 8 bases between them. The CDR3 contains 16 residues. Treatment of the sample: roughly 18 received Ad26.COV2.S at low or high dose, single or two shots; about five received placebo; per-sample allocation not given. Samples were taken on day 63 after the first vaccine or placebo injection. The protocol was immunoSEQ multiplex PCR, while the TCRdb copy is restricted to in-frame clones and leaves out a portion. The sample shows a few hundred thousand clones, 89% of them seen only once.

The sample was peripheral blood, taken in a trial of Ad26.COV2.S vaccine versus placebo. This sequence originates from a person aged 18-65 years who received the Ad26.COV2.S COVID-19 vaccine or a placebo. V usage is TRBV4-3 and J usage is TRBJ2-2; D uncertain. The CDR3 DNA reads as TGCGCCAGCAGCCAAGAGAGTTGGGCGAACACCGGGGAGCTGTTTTTT. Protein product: CASSQESWANTGELFF.